This TCR beta chain was retrieved from a study of shared clonotypes between healthy human individuals. In the study overall: Donor composition was two women and three men, aged 18 to 49.

Per germline, CDR1 MNHNS and CDR2 SASEGT. V dropped 3 bases and J dropped 6 bases, with 12 bases sitting between them. The CDR3 has 14 residues. Naive CD8 cells lacked CD45RO and underwent positive selection for CCR7, leaving out terminally differentiated effector memory CD45RA+ cells. Per the authors' pipeline: Quality scores were absent from the junction-only immunoSEQ sequences, so filtering differed. TCRdb's copy holds only in-frame clones and misses some; the assay was immunoSEQ multiplex PCR. That table is the source of V, J and clone size, and D and trimming were worked out from the DNA. The data hold some 740,000 clones, with nearly 95% observed a single time.

This TCR derives from a man aged 25-45 years in good health. The chain employs TRBV6-1 and TRBJ1-5, with D unclear. Input material: naive CD8+ T cells sorted from blood. Here the CDR3 DNA reads TGTGCCAGCAGTGAGTTTACCCAAATTCAGCCCCAGCATTTT. It translates to CASSEFTQIQPQHF.